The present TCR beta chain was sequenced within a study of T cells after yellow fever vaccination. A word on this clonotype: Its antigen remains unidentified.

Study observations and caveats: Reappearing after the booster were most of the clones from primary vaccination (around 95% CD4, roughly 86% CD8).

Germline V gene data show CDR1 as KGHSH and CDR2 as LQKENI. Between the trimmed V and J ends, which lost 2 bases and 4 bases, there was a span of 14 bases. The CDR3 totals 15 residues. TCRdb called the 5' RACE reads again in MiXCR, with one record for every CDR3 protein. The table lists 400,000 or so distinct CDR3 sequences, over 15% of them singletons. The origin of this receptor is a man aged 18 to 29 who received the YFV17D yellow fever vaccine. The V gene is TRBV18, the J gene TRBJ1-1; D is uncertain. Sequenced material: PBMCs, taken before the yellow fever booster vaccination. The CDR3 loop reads CASSPVAAKGTEAFF. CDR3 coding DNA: TGTGCCAGCTCACCAGTTGCGGCCAAAGGCACTGAAGCTTTCTTT.